This TCR beta chain was retrieved from a study of control samples from healthy donors and cancer patients. Only in-frame clones appear in the TCRdb table, and some are missing; sequencing was by immunoSEQ multiplex PCR. The sample holds approximately 230,000 clones, around 80% seen once. Germline CDR1 is SNHLY and CDR2 is FYNNEI. The V end lost 0 bases, the J end lost 7 bases, and 10 bases lay between the germline ends. This CDR3 has 14 amino acids. The sequence was collected from a woman in her sixties with lung cancer. Sequenced material: PBMCs. The V and J genes are TRBV2 and TRBJ1-5; TRBD1 might be the D (5 bases). This chain's CDR3 is CASSEAGREQPQHF. In DNA, the CDR3 is TGTGCCAGCAGTGAAGCGGGCAGGGAACAGCCCCAGCATTTT.